This TCR beta chain was profiled in a study of molecular identifiers for immune sequencing clone quantification. On the study more broadly: Four of five RNA aliquots from approximately 22,000 or 94,000 naive CD8 T cells were sequenced.

V gave up 2 bases and J gave up 5 bases, with 7 bases separating them. This CDR3 contains 13 residues. Germline values: CDR1 MNHEY, CDR2 SVGAGI. Notes on this clonotype: The antigen remains undetermined.

TCRdb ran MiXCR on the PCR reads and lists one entry per CDR3 protein. The sample includes around 470,000 distinct CDR3 sequences, about a fifth of them seen just once. Naive CD8 T cell sorting was performed on the CD8+CD4-CCR7+CD45RA+ phenotype. Study results and limitations: Clones that exceeded 20 RNA copies held over 98% of effector molecules, yet under 1% in naive cells. A shared barcode on identical TCR molecules could lead to underestimated sizes for highly expanded clones.

The source material was naive CD8+ T cells from blood, with Jurkat cell RNA spiked in. Subset defined: FACS-sorted CD8+CD4-CCR7+CD45RA+ naive T cells. The chain joins TRBV6-5 to TRBJ1-5; D gene uncertain. The sequence was obtained from a human donor in good health. Some libraries in this study had Jurkat cell RNA spiked in. CDR3 nucleotide sequence: TGTGCCAGCAGTTACCAGAGAGATCAGCCCCAGCATTTT. As protein: CASSYQRDQPQHF.